A single sample is the source of the 18 T cell receptor beta chains below, sequenced in a study of radiation and T cells in renal cell carcinoma. Time point here: blood 4 weeks post-SBRT, at nephrectomy. The sample's treatment: 15 Gy SBRT to primary tumor, nephrectomy 4 weeks later. TCRdb's table, derived via immunoSEQ multiplex PCR, lists solely in-frame clones and lacks some. The sample holds around 170,000 clones, around 90% seen once. This material consisted of blood, taken from a patient whose treatment included radiotherapy and nephrectomy. All receptors come from a woman in her forties or fifties with renal cell carcinoma.

V usage is TRBV9 and J usage is TRBJ2-1; D is possibly TRBD2 (5 bases). The V end was cut by 3 bases, the J end by 10 bases, with 11 bases between. Germline CDR1 and CDR2: SGDLS and YYNGEE. The CDR3 sequence is 12 residues long. This CDR3 reads CASSASGSEQFF. The CDR3 DNA is TGTGCCAGCAGCGCCTCGGGGTCAGAGCAGTTCTTC.

J is TRBJ1-1 and V is TRBV19, with 9 nucleotides matching TRBD1. The germline V gene has CDR1 LNHDA and CDR2 SQIVND (reference sequence). The CDR3 sequence is 14 residues long. V lost 5 bases to trimming and J lost 5 bases; unmatched junction nucleotides: 6. DNA for the CDR3: TGTGCCAGTAGTCCTCGGGACAGGGTGACTGAAGCTTTCTTT. Residues: CASSPRDRVTEAFF. The variable domain in full, completed from reference TRBV19 and TRBJ1-1, reads DGGITQSPKYLFRKEGQNVTLSCEQNLNHDAMYWYRQDPGQGLRLIYYSQIVNDFQKGDIAEGYSVSREKKESFPLTVTSAQKNPTAFYLCASSPRDRVTEAFFGQGTRLTVV.

V gene TRBV2 combines with J gene TRBJ2-7; weak D call: TRBD1 (5 bases). V lost 3 bases and J 0 bases, leaving 9 bases between the germline ends. The CDR3 covers 14 residues. From germline, CDR1 is SNHLY and CDR2 FYNNEI. CDR3 sequence reads: CASSDPDSSYEQYF. CDR3 bases: TGTGCCAGCAGTGATCCCGACAGCTCCTACGAGCAGTACTTC.

Worth noting for this clone: One end of the junction does not line up with germline, which may come from a read error. The rearrangement uses TRBV7-7 and TRBJ2-5; 7 positions match TRBD2. The CDR3 is 17 amino acids. Germline V gives CDR1 SSHAT, CDR2 FNYEAQ (reference sequence). CDR3 residues: CASSLEGRGTIGETQYF. The CDR3, as DNA: TGTGCTAGCAGCTTAGAGGGGCGGGGGACGATTGGGGAGACCCAGTACTTC. Combining the CDR3 with reference TRBV7-7 and TRBJ2-5 gives the whole variable domain GAGVSQSPRYKVTKRGQDVTLRCDPISSHATLYWYQQALGQGPEFLTYFNYEAQPDKSGLPSDRFSAERPEGSISTLTIQRTEQRDSAMYRCASSLEGRGTIGETQYFGPGTRLLVL.

J is TRBJ1-2 and V is TRBV19; 8 nucleotides line up with TRBD1. Germline V gene lookup returns CDR1 LNHDA and CDR2 SQIVND (reference sequence). Trimming removed 6 bases from V and 7 bases from J; junction bases left unmatched: 7. This CDR3 has 13 residues. CDR3 sequence: CASSLQGETGYTF. In DNA, the CDR3 is TGTGCCAGTAGCCTACAGGGGGAGACTGGCTACACCTTC. Full variable domain (rest looked up from reference TRBV19 and TRBJ1-2): DGGITQSPKYLFRKEGQNVTLSCEQNLNHDAMYWYRQDPGQGLRLIYYSQIVNDFQKGDIAEGYSVSREKKESFPLTVTSAQKNPTAFYLCASSLQGETGYTFGSGTRLTVV.

This clone was seen once. This chain joins TRBV15 and TRBJ2-3; 8 bases map to TRBD2. This CDR3 spans 15 amino acids. Germline values: CDR1 LNHNV, CDR2 YYDKDF (reference sequence). With 1 base clipped from V and 4 bases from J, the junction kept 4 bases outside the gene matches. CDR3 nucleotides: TGTGCCACCAGCAGAGGGGAACTAGCGGCAGATACGCAGTATTTT. Translating gives CATSRGELAADTQYF. Filled out from reference TRBV15 and TRBJ2-3, the complete variable domain reads DAMVIQNPRYQVTQFGKPVTLSCSQTLNHNVMYWYQQKSSQAPKLLFHYYDKDFNNEADTPDNFQSRRPNTSFCFLDIRSPGLGDTAMYLCATSRGELAADTQYFGPGTRLTVL.

The gene calls are TRBV10-3 and TRBJ2-3; unclear D gene. Trimming removed 6 bases at V and 2 bases at J, with 18 bases between. The V gene's germline CDR1 is ENHRY and CDR2 SYGVKD. This CDR3 is built from 16 residues. The CDR3 bases are TGTGCCATCAGCCCTCCCGGAAGTAGTTACACAGATACGCAGTATTTT. As protein: CAISPPGSSYTDTQYF.

The chain combines TRBV4-1 with TRBJ2-5; 7 bases are a match to TRBD2. The germline gives CDR1 MGHRA, CDR2 YSYEKL. The J segment lost 4 bases and the V segment lost 0 bases, leaving 5 bases of the junction unmatched. The CDR3 covers 15 residues. The CDR3 protein is CASSQDKGLRETQYF. The CDR3 region has the DNA TGCGCCAGCAGCCAAGATAAGGGACTACGAGAGACCCAGTACTTC.

This clone was seen a handful of times. This chain links TRBV7-9 with TRBJ1-1; no clear D gene. Trimming shortened V by 5 bases and J by 7 bases, and 11 bases separated the two germline ends. Germline V CDR1 and CDR2: SEHNR, FQNEAQ (reference sequence). The CDR3 totals 12 residues. In nucleotides, the CDR3 is TGTGCCAGCAGCATGAGGACGGGTGAAGCTTTCTTT. It encodes CASSMRTGEAFF.

The chain employs TRBV4-1 and TRBJ1-1; D may be TRBD1 (6 bases). V dropped 2 bases and J dropped 0 bases, with 10 bases sitting between them. The CDR3 totals 15 residues. Germline lookup yields CDR1 MGHRA and CDR2 YSYEKL. CDR3 nucleotides: TGCGCCAGCAGCCAAAAGGACAGATTGAACACTGAAGCTTTCTTT. This codes for CASSQKDRLNTEAFF.

The V and J genes are TRBV7-2 and TRBJ2-7; TRBD1 matches 10 bases. Germline CDR1 and CDR2: SGHTA and FQGNSA. The V segment lost 5 bases and the J segment 2 bases; nucleotides outside the gene matches: 9. This CDR3 is 16 amino acids long. The CDR3 is CASSLRGGQGAYEQYF. In nucleotides, the CDR3 is TGTGCCAGCAGCCTCAGAGGAGGACAGGGGGCCTACGAGCAGTACTTC.

This chain uses TRBV6-5 with TRBJ2-3; D unclear. V was trimmed by 2 bases and J by 1 base, leaving 4 bases between them. Germline V gives CDR1 MNHEY, CDR2 SVGAGI. This CDR3 comprises 13 residues. The CDR3, as DNA: TGTGCCAGCAGTTACGGGGGCACAGATACGCAGTATTTT. Amino acid sequence: CASSYGGTDTQYF.

The gene calls are TRBV7-8 and TRBJ2-5; unclear D gene. V lost 4 bases and J 4 bases, leaving 10 bases between the germline ends. The CDR3 has 13 residues. Germline V lookup: CDR1 SGHVS, CDR2 FQNEAQ. CDR3 DNA sequence: TGTGCCAGCAGCTCCGCCGCAATAGAGACCCAGTACTTC. It yields the protein CASSSAAIETQYF.

V usage is TRBV10-1 and J usage is TRBJ1-2; the D gene is possibly TRBD1 (5 bases). The V and J ends lost 3 bases and 4 bases respectively, with 21 bases between them. The germline V gene encodes CDR1 WNHNN and CDR2 SYGVQD (reference sequence). The CDR3 is 17 residues long. The CDR3 bases are TGCGCCAGCAGTGATGGTACCCTCCGTGGGGGGTCCTATGGCTACACCTTC. Encoded protein: CASSDGTLRGGSYGYTF.

V and J are TRBV19 and TRBJ2-3; 11 bases fit TRBD1. The CDR3 consists of 16 residues. V lost 6 bases and J lost 3; bases outside the gene matches: 8. Germline V lookup: CDR1 LNHDA, CDR2 SQIVND (reference sequence). CDR3 region: CASRGRDRGLTDTQYF. Written as DNA, the CDR3 is TGTGCCAGTAGGGGCCGGGACAGGGGGTTGACAGATACGCAGTATTTT.

The rearrangement joins TRBV6-5 to TRBJ2-1; unclear D gene. Germline V gene lookup returns CDR1 MNHEY and CDR2 SVGAGI. V was clipped by 4 bases and J by 6 bases, with 4 bases between them. The CDR3 is made up of 11 amino acids. The chain's CDR3 is CASSSLNEQFF. DNA of the CDR3: TGTGCCAGCAGTTCCCTCAATGAGCAGTTCTTC.

This chain links TRBV4-2 with TRBJ2-7; 10 bases are a match to TRBD2. The CDR3 sequence is 16 residues long. In germline, CDR1 is LGHNA, CDR2 YNFKEQ. J gave up 3 bases and V 2 bases, and 7 bases lay outside the gene matches. CDR3 sequence: CASSQREGLANYEQYF. CDR3 nucleotides: TGTGCCAGCAGCCAACGCGAGGGACTAGCGAACTACGAGCAGTACTTC.

This chain links TRBV6-1 with TRBJ2-7; D is ambiguous. Looked up from germline, CDR1 is MNHNS and CDR2 is SASEGT. This CDR3 spans 15 amino acids. Trimming removed 1 base at V and 2 bases at J, with 12 bases between. The CDR3 DNA reads as TGTGCCAGCAGTGAAGAGTGGACGGATACCTACGAGCAGTACTTC. It codes for CASSEEWTDTYEQYF.